This record covers a single T cell receptor (beta chain). These donors were members of the 120-subject validation cohort, a group separate from the roughly 670-subject first cohort. This entry comes from a study of cytomegalovirus exposure and HLA in healthy donors. V gave up 1 base and J gave up 4 bases, with 5 bases separating them. The CDR3 has 13 residues. Germline loops: CDR1 SGHVS, CDR2 FNYEAQ. Profiling relied on immunoSEQ multiplex PCR, and the TCRdb table lists in-frame clones only, not all of them. The table shows under 300,000 clones, with 86% occurring only once. Sequenced material: PBMCs. The TCR originated in a woman in her 30s in good health and CMV-seropositive. The chain recombines TRBV7-6 with TRBJ1-5, with D hard to call. DNA of the CDR3: TGTGCCAGCAGCTTAGGGGCAAATCAGCCCCAGCATTTT. It is translated as CASSLGANQPQHF.